Listed here are 19 T cell receptor beta chains from one sample, sequenced in a study of blood T cell repertoires in COVID-19. Data came from immunoSEQ multiplex PCR; TCRdb stores just in-frame clones and leaves some out. The sample includes over 200,000 clones, about 73% of them seen just once. Sequencing used peripheral blood. The receptors were sampled from a woman older than 75 with acute or convalescent COVID-19.

The gene calls are TRBV6-6 and TRBJ2-7, with 8 positions matching TRBD2. The V gene end was trimmed by 4 bases and the J gene end by 2 bases; junction bases not matched to a gene: 7. The CDR3 contains 15 residues. Germline V gene lookup returns CDR1 MNHNY and CDR2 SVGAGI (reference sequence). CDR3 bases: TGTGCCAGCAGTTCTCCGGGGGGGAGAACCTACGAGCAGTACTTC. Translating gives CASSSPGGRTYEQYF.

This rearrangement joins TRBV19 to TRBJ1-2, with D possibly matching TRBD1 (5 bases). V was clipped by 5 bases and J by 4 bases, with 17 bases between them. Germline V gives CDR1 LNHDA, CDR2 SQIVND (reference sequence). This CDR3 contains 15 residues. CDR3 amino acids: CASSSGVTGSYGYTF. CDR3 coding DNA: TGTGCCAGTAGTTCGGGGGTTACTGGGAGCTATGGCTACACCTTC. Together with reference TRBV19 and TRBJ1-2, the CDR3 gives the full variable domain: DGGITQSPKYLFRKEGQNVTLSCEQNLNHDAMYWYRQDPGQGLRLIYYSQIVNDFQKGDIAEGYSVSREKKESFPLTVTSAQKNPTAFYLCASSSGVTGSYGYTFGSGTRLTVV.

Regarding this clone: In the same sample, other DNA sequences code for this CDR3. The chain recombines TRBV3-1 (or the pseudogene TRBV3-2) with TRBJ1-3; a possible D gene is TRBD1 (5 bases). V lost 1 base and J 4 bases, leaving 5 bases between the germline ends. The germline V gene has CDR1 LGHDT and CDR2 YNNKEL (reference sequence). The CDR3 is 13 amino acids. CDR3 in DNA: TGTGCCAGCAGCCAAGGACAGGGAAACACCATATATTTT. This translates into CASSQGQGNTIYF.

The genes are TRBV6-5 and TRBJ1-2, with TRBD1 matching over 8 bases. Trimming cost V 6 bases and J 8 bases; bases outside gene matches: 11. The germline V gene has CDR1 MNHEY and CDR2 SVGAGI. CDR3 length: 14 amino acids. CDR3 in DNA: TGTGCCAGCAGACGAACAGGGGGTGAGGAAGGCTACACCTTC. Translation: CASRRTGGEEGYTF.

The V call is TRBV2, the J call TRBJ1-4, with no clear D. Germline V CDR1 and CDR2: SNHLY, FYNNEI. V lost 5 bases, J lost 2 bases, and 12 bases lay in between. This CDR3 region has 15 residues. CDR3 bases: TGTGCCAGCAGTAATCCGACTGGCACTAATGAAAAACTGTTTTTT. This translates into CASSNPTGTNEKLFF.

The gene calls are TRBV7-2 and TRBJ2-6; 11 bases are a match to TRBD2. Germline CDR1 SGHTA, CDR2 FQGNSA. The CDR3 runs to 17 residues. The V segment lost 2 bases and the J segment 4 bases; nucleotides outside the gene matches: 4. CDR3 nucleotides: TGTGCCAGCAGCTTACCGGGACTAGCGGACGGGGCCAACGTCCTGACTTTC. Amino acids: CASSLPGLADGANVLTF. Full variable domain (rest looked up from reference TRBV7-2 and TRBJ2-6): GAGVSQSPSNKVTEKGKDVELRCDPISGHTALYWYRQSLGQGLEFLIYFQGNSAPDKSGLPSDRFSAERTGGSVSTLTIQRTQQEDSAVYLCASSLPGLADGANVLTFGAGSRLTVL.

The chain links TRBV10-3 to TRBJ1-5; the match to TRBD1 covers 10 bases. The CDR3 is made up of 17 amino acids. CDR1 and CDR2 from the germline V gene are ENHRY and SYGVKD. With 3 bases clipped from V and 1 base from J, the junction kept 6 bases outside the gene matches. The CDR3 here is CAISEGTGVPSNQPQHF. The CDR3 region has the DNA TGTGCCATCAGTGAAGGGACAGGGGTTCCGAGCAATCAGCCCCAGCATTTT.

This rearrangement joins TRBV29-1 to TRBJ1-2; TRBD1 might be the D (5 bases). V shed 7 bases and J shed 4 bases, with 10 bases lying between them. CDR1 is SQVTM, CDR2 ANQGSEA, per germline. CDR3 size: 11 residues. The CDR3 spells CSAGTVYGYTF. The DNA of the CDR3 is TGCAGCGCAGGGACTGTCTATGGCTACACCTTC.

A few counts support this clone. The chain uses TRBV2 and TRBJ1-1; D possibly corresponds to TRBD1 (5 bases). This CDR3 is built from 17 residues. With 3 bases removed from V and 7 bases from J, the gap between germline ends came to 24 bases. In germline, CDR1 is SNHLY, CDR2 FYNNEI. The CDR3 region has the DNA TGTGCCAGCAGTGAGAGGGGAGGGCTGGGCTTATCGGTTGAAGCTTTCTTT. It codes for CASSERGGLGLSVEAFF.

V gene TRBV29-1 combines with J gene TRBJ1-1; a possible D gene is TRBD1 (6 bases). CDR3 length: 14 residues. Looked up from germline, CDR1 is SQVTM and CDR2 is ANQGSEA. The ends were cut back, 4 bases at V and 0 bases at J, with 12 bases in the middle. CDR3: CSVVGATMNTEAFF. The CDR3 region has the DNA TGCAGCGTTGTGGGGGCCACCATGAACACTGAAGCTTTCTTT.

This chain connects TRBV5-4 to TRBJ2-2, with 11 positions matching TRBD1. The length of the CDR3 is 15 residues. The V segment lost 6 bases and the J segment 6 bases; nucleotides outside the gene matches: 7. Germline V gives CDR1 SGHNT, CDR2 YYREEE (reference sequence). In DNA, the CDR3 is TGTGCCAGCACCCTCGGACAGGGGGCGCCCGGGGAGCTGTTTTTT. It is translated as CASTLGQGAPGELFF.

A single count supports this clone. The chain couples TRBV6-4 to TRBJ2-3; 7 bases fit TRBD1. The CDR3 consists of 13 residues. After removal of 2 bases from V and 4 bases from J, the junction contained 0 bases not matched to a gene. Looked up from germline, CDR1 is MRHNA and CDR2 is SNTAGT. CDR3 in amino acids: CASSDQGADTQYF. The CDR3 DNA reads as TGTGCCAGCAGTGACCAGGGGGCAGATACGCAGTATTTT.

This clone appeared once. This chain connects TRBV7-9 to TRBJ2-1; D uncertain. Germline CDR1 reads SEHNR; CDR2 reads FQNEAQ (reference sequence). CDR3 length equals 13 residues. V was clipped by 1 base and J by 4 bases, with 5 bases between them. The CDR3 loop is CASSLGAYNEQFF. The CDR3 DNA reads TGTGCCAGCAGCTTAGGAGCTTACAATGAGCAGTTCTTC.

The J gene is TRBJ2-2, the V gene TRBV3-1 (or the pseudogene TRBV3-2); 11 positions agree with TRBD2. Germline loops: CDR1 LGHDT, CDR2 YNNKEL (reference sequence). With 4 bases clipped from V and 2 bases from J, the junction kept 3 bases outside the gene matches. The CDR3 sequence is 16 residues long. The CDR3 nucleotides are TGTGCCAGCAGCCTTACTAGCGGGAGAAACACCGGGGAGCTGTTTTTT. The encoded protein is CASSLTSGRNTGELFF.

This sequence joins TRBV5-4 and TRBJ1-2; possibly TRBD1 for D (5 bases). This CDR3 contains 13 residues. Between the trimmed V and J ends, which lost 0 bases and 5 bases, there was a span of 8 bases. CDR1 is SGHNT, CDR2 YYREEE, per germline (reference sequence). The CDR3 protein is CASSLGGEYGYTF. The CDR3 region has the DNA TGTGCCAGCAGCTTGGGGGGGGAGTATGGCTACACCTTC.

The J gene is TRBJ2-5, the V gene TRBV21-1; the D call of TRBD1 is as the table states it, not checked on the DNA. TRBV21-1 has pseudogene status. This CDR3 is built from 14 residues. The CDR3 is CASSTTTGRGTQYF. CDR3 DNA sequence: TGTGCCAGCAGCACCACGACAGGCCGGGGGACCCAGTACTTC.

This chain connects TRBV12-5 to TRBJ2-7; TRBD1 agrees at 8 bases. With V trimmed by 6 bases and J by 3 bases, 4 bases remained unmatched. There are 13 residues in the CDR3. The germline CDR1 and CDR2 sequences are LGHNT and FRNRAP. The CDR3 DNA reads TGTGCTAGTGGCCTTGGGACAGGCTACGAGCAGTACTTC. Protein sequence: CASGLGTGYEQYF.

CDR3 sequence reads: CASSQGQGAHSQQYF. The DNA of the CDR3 is TGTGCCAGCAGCCAGGGACAGGGGGCGCATTCCCAGCAGTACTTC. The chain recombines TRBV3-1 (or the pseudogene TRBV3-2) with TRBJ2-7; 12 bases map to TRBD1. Germline-derived CDR1 and CDR2 are LGHDT and YNNKEL (reference sequence). The CDR3 is 15 residues long. V lost 3 bases to trimming and J lost 8 bases; unmatched junction nucleotides: 8.

The V gene is TRBV27, the J gene TRBJ1-2, with 9 positions matching TRBD1. Germline assignment: CDR1 MNHEY and CDR2 SMNVEV (reference sequence). The CDR3 extends over 14 amino acids. Unmatched junction bases numbered 6, after V lost 6 bases and J lost 4 bases. In DNA, the CDR3 is TGTGCCAGCAGCAAGGACAGGGGAGGCTATGGCTACACCTTC. Amino acid sequence: CASSKDRGGYGYTF.